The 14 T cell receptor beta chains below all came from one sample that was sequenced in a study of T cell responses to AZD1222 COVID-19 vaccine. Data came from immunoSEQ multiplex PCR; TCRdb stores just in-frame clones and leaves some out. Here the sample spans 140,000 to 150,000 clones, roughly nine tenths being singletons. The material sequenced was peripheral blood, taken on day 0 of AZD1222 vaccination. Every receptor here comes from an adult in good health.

Written as DNA, the CDR3 is TGTGCCAGCAGCTTCCGGGTAACTAACACTGAAGCTTTCTTT. Translating it yields CASSFRVTNTEAFF. The chain couples TRBV7-6 to TRBJ1-1; D gene unclear. The CDR3 runs to 14 residues. Looked up from germline, CDR1 is SGHVS and CDR2 is FNYEAQ. The V gene lost 3 bases and the J gene lost 2 bases, with 10 bases spanning the gap.

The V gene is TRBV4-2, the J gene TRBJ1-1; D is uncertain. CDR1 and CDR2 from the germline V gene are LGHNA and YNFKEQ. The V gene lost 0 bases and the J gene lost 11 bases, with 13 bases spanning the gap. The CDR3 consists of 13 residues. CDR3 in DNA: TGTGCCAGCAGCCAAGATATGCTGGGAAAGGCTTTCTTT. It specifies CASSQDMLGKAFF.

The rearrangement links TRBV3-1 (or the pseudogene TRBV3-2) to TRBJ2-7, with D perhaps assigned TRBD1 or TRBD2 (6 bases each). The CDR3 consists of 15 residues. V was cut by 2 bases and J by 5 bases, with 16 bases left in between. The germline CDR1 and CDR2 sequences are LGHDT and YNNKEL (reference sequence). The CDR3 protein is CASSQLGGPTDEQYF. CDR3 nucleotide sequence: TGTGCCAGCAGCCAACTCGGGGGCCCGACCGACGAGCAGTACTTC.

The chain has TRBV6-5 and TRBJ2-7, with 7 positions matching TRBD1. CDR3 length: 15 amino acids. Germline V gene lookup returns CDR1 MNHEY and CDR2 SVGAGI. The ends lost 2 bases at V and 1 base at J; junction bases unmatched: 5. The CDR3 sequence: CASSYGGQSSYEQYF. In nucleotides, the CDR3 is TGTGCCAGCAGTTACGGGGGACAGTCGTCCTACGAGCAGTACTTC.

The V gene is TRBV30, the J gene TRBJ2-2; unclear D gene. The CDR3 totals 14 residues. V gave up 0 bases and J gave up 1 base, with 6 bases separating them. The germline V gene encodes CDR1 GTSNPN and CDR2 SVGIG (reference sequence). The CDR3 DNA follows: TGTGCCTGGAGTGTACTGGTGAACACCGGGGAGCTGTTTTTT. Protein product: CAWSVLVNTGELFF.

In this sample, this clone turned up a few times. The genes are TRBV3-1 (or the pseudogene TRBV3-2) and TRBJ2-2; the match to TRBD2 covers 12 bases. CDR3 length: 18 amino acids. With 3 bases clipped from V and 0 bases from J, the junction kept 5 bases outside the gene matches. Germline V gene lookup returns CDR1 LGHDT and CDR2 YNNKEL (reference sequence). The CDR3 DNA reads TGTGCCAGCAGCCACCCTAGCGGGAGGGCTTCGAACACCGGGGAGCTGTTTTTT. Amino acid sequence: CASSHPSGRASNTGELFF.

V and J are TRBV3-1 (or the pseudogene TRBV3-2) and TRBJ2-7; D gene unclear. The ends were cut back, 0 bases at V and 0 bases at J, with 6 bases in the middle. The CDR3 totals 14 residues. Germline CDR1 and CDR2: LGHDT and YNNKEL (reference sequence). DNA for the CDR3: TGTGCCAGCAGCCAAGAGGCAGGCTCCTACGAGCAGTACTTC. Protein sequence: CASSQEAGSYEQYF.

In DNA form, the CDR3 reads TGTGCCAGTAGTATCCAACCCCCAATAGAAACTGTTACCTCCAATGAGCAGTTCTTC. Translated, it gives CASSIQPPIETVTSNEQFF. V gene TRBV19 combines with J gene TRBJ2-1; D gene ambiguous. The germline CDR1 and CDR2 sequences are LNHDA and SQIVND (reference sequence). CDR3 size: 19 residues. With 3 bases removed from V and 6 bases from J, the gap between germline ends came to 27 bases.

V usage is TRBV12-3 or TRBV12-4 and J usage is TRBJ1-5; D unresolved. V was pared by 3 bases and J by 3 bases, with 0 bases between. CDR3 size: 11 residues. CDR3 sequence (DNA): TGTGCCAGCAGTTTCAATCAGCCCCAGCATTTT. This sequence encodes CASSFNQPQHF.

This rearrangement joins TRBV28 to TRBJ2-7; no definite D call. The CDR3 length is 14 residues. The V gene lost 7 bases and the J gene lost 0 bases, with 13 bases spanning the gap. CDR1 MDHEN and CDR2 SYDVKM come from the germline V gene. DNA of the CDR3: TGTGCCAGCACGGTAGGAGCCCTCTCCTACGAGCAGTACTTC. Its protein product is CASTVGALSYEQYF.

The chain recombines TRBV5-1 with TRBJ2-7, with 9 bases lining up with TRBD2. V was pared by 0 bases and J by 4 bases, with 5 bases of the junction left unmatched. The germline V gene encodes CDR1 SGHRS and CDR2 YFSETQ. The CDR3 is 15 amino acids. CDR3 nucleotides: TGCGCCAGCAGCTTGGGGACTAGCGTGTGGTACGAGCAGTACTTC. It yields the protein CASSLGTSVWYEQYF.

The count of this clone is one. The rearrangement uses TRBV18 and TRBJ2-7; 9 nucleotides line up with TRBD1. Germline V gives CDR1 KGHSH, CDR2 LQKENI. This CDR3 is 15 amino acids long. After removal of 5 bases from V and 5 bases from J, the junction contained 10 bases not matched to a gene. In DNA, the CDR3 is TGTGCCAGCTCAGATTCCGGGACAGGGTCCCACGAGCAGTACTTC. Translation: CASSDSGTGSHEQYF.

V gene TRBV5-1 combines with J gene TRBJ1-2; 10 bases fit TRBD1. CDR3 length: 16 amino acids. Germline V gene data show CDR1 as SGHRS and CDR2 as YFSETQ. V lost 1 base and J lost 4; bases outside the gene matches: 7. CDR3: CASSLTGQGFSYGYTF. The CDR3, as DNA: TGCGCCAGCAGCTTGACGGGACAGGGGTTCTCCTATGGCTACACCTTC.

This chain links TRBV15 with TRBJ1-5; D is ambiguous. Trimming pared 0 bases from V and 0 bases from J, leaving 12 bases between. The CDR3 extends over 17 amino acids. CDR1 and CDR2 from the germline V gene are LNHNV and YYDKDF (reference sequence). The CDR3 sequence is CATSRDLTTDSNQPQHF. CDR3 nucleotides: TGTGCCACCAGCAGAGATTTGACAACTGATAGCAATCAGCCCCAGCATTTT.